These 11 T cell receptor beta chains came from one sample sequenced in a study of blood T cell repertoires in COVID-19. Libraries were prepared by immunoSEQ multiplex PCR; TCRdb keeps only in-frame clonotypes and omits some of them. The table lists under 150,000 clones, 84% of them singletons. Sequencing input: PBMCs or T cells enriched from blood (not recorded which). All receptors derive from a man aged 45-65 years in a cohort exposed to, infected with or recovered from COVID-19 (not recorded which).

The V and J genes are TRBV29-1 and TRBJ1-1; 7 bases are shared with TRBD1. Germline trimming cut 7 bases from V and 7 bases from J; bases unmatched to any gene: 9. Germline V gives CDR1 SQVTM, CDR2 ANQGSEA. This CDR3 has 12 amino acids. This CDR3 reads CSGTGDSIEAFF. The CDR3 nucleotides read TGCAGCGGTACAGGGGATAGCATTGAAGCTTTCTTT.

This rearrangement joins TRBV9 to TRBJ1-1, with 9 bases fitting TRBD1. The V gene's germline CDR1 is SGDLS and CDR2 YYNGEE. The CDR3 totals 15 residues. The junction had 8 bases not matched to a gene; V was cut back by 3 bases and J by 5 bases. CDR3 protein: CASSALGQGGTEAFF. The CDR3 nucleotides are TGTGCCAGCAGCGCTTTGGGACAGGGAGGGACTGAAGCTTTCTTT.

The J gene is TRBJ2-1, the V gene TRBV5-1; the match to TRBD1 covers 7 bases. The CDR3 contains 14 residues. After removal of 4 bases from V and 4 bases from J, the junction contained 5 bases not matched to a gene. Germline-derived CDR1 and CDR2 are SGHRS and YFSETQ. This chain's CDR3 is CASSPGQNYNEQFF. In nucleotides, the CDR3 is TGCGCCAGCAGCCCGGGACAGAATTACAATGAGCAGTTCTTC.

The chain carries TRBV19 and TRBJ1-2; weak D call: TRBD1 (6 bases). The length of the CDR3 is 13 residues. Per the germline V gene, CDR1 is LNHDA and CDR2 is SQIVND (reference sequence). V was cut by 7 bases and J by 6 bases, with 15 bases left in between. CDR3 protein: CASTPGVHDGYTF. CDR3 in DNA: TGTGCCAGTACTCCAGGGGTTCATGATGGCTACACCTTC.

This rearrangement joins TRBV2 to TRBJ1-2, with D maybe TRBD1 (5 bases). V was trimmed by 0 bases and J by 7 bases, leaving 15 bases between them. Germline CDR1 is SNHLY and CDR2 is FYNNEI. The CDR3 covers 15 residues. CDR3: CASSEALLGAGGYTF. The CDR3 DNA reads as TGTGCCAGCAGTGAAGCGCTTCTTGGGGCCGGTGGCTACACCTTC.

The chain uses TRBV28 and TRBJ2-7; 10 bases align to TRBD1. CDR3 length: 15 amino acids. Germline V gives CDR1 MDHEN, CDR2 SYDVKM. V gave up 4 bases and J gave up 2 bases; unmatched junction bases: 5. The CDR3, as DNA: TGTGCCAGCAGTTCGCCGGGACAGGGGACCTACGAGCAGTACTTC. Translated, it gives CASSSPGQGTYEQYF.

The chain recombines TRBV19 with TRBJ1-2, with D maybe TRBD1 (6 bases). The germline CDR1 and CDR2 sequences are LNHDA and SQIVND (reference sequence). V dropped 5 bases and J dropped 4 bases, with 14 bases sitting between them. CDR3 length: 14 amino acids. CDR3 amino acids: CASSSTGLAYGYTF. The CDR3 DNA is TGTGCCAGTAGTTCCACAGGGTTGGCCTATGGCTACACCTTC.

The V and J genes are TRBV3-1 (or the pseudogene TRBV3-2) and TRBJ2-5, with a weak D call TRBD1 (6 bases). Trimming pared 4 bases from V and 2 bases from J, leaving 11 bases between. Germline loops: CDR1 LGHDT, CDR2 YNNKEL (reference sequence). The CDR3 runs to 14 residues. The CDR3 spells CASSRGQIQETQYF. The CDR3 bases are TGTGCCAGCAGCCGCGGACAGATACAAGAGACCCAGTACTTC.

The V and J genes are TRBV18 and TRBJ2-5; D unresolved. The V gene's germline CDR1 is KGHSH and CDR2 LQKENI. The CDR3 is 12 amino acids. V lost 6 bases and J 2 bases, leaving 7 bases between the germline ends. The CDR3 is CASSVQQETQYF. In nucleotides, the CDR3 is TGTGCCAGCTCCGTACAGCAAGAGACCCAGTACTTC.

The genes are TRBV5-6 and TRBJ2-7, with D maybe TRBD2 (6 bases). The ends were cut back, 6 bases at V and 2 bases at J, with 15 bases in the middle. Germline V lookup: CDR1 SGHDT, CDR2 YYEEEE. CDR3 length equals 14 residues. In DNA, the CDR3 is TGTGCCAGCAATAGCCGTGGGGGGACCTACGAGCAGTACTTC. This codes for CASNSRGGTYEQYF.

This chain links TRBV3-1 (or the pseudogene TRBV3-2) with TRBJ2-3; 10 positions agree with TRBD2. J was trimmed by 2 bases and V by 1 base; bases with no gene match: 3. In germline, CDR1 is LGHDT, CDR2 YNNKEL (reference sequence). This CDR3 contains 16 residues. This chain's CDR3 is CASSQVAGGLTDTQYF. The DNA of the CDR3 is TGTGCCAGCAGCCAAGTAGCGGGAGGCCTCACAGATACGCAGTATTTT.